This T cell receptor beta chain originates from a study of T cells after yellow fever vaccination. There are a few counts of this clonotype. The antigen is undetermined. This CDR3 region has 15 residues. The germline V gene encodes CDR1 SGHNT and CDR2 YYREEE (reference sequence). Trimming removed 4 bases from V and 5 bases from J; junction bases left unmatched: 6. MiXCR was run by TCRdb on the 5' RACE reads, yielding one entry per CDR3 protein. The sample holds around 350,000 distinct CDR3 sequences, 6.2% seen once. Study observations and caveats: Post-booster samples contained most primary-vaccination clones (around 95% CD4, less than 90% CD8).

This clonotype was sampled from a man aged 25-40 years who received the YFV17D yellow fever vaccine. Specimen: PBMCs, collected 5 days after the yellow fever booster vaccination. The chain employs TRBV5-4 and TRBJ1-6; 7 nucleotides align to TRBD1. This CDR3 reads CASSLTGTDNSPLHF. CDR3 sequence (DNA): TGTGCCAGCAGCCTAACCGGGACAGATAATTCACCCCTCCACTTT.